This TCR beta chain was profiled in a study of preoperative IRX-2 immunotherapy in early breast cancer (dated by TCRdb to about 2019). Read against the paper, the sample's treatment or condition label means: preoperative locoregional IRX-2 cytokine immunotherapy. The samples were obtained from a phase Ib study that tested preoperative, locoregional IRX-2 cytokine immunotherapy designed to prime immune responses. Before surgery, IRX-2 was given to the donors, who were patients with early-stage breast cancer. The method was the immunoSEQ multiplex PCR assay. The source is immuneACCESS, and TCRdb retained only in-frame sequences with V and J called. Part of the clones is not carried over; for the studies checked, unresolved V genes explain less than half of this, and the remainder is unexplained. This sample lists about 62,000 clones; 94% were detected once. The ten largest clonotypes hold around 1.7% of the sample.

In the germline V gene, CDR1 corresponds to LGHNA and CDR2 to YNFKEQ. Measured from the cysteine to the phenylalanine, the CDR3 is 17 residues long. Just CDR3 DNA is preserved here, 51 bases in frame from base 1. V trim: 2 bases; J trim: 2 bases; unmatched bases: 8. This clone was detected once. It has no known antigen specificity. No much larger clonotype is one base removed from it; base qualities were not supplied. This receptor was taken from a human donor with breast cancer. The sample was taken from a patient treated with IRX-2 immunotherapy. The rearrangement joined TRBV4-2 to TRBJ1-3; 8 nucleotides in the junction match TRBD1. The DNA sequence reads TGTGCCAGCAGCCAACACCTGCAGGGGGCGGCTGGAAACACCATATATTTT. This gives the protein CASSQHLQGAAGNTIYF.